These 26 T cell receptor beta chains share one sample of origin, sequenced in a study of T-cell reconstitution after alpha-beta-depleted transplantation in children. Unique molecular identifiers featured in how the TCRbeta library was prepared. TCRdb reprocessed the PCR reads with MiXCR, giving one entry per CDR3 protein. The repertoire includes about a million distinct CDR3 sequences, 25% to 35% of them detected once, and around 30% sits in the top ten. Sample: PBMCs, mostly from graft donor cells, taken 360 days after TCRalphabeta/CD19-depleted stem cell transplant. The receptors shown here come from a boy under three years old who had a stem cell transplant for SCID, so the T cells may come from the graft donor.

V and J are TRBV12-3 or TRBV12-4 and TRBJ2-7, with a possible D match to TRBD2 (5 bases). Between the trimmed V and J ends, which lost 6 bases and 0 bases, there was a span of 15 bases. The CDR3 is made up of 15 amino acids. The CDR3 spells CASSLREPLSYEQYF. CDR3 in DNA: TGTGCCAGCAGCCTGAGGGAACCGCTCTCCTACGAGCAGTACTTC.

The chain uses TRBV10-3 and TRBJ2-5; D ambiguous. The CDR3 contains 12 residues. Germline CDR1 ENHRY, CDR2 SYGVKD. V lost 4 bases and J 1 base, leaving 4 bases between the germline ends. In nucleotides, the CDR3 is TGTGCCATCAGTGCCAGCCAAGAGACCCAGTACTTC. Encoded protein: CAISASQETQYF.

This chain uses TRBV20-1 with TRBJ2-7; 9 bases agree with TRBD1. Trimming removed 3 bases from V and 2 bases from J; junction bases left unmatched: 5. The germline gives CDR1 DFQATT, CDR2 SNEGSKA (reference sequence). The length of the CDR3 is 14 residues. The CDR3 bases are TGCAGTGCTAGTAATGGACAGGGGCCCTACGAGCAGTACTTC. Translating gives CSASNGQGPYEQYF.

This clonotype occurred a few times. The V gene is TRBV10-3, the J gene TRBJ2-5; 7 bases are a match to TRBD1. The CDR3 is 13 residues long. With 10 bases clipped from V and 5 bases from J, the junction kept 10 bases outside the gene matches. Germline assignment: CDR1 ENHRY and CDR2 SYGVKD. CDR3 nucleotide sequence: TGTGCCACCTGCGACAGGGTACGGGAGACCCAGTACTTC. Translation gives CATCDRVRETQYF.

The chain employs TRBV5-1 and TRBJ2-7; 7 bases align to TRBD1. There are 17 residues in the CDR3. The V and J ends lost 2 bases and 5 bases, in that order; junction bases with no gene match: 16. Germline V CDR1 and CDR2: SGHRS, YFSETQ. CDR3 sequence reads: CASSFIPRQGHRNEQYF. For the CDR3, the DNA is TGCGCCAGCAGCTTTATCCCCAGACAGGGACATCGTAACGAGCAGTACTTC. Variable domain in full (rest from reference TRBV5-1 and TRBJ2-7): KAGVTQTPRYLIKTRGQQVTLSCSPISGHRSVSWYQQTPGQGLQFLFEYFSETQRNKGNFPGRFSGRQFSNSRSEMNVSTLELGDSALYLCASSFIPRQGHRNEQYFGPGTRLTVT.

The rearrangement links TRBV29-1 to TRBJ1-1, with D tentatively TRBD1 (6 bases). This CDR3 is built from 13 residues. Trimming cost V 3 bases and J 5 bases, with 13 bases left between them. The germline gives CDR1 SQVTM, CDR2 ANQGSEA. CDR3 nucleotides: TGCAGCGTTGACAAACAGGGAGGGACTGAAGCTTTCTTT. It encodes CSVDKQGGTEAFF.

V and J are TRBV5-6 and TRBJ2-3, with D perhaps TRBD2 (6 bases). The germline V gene has CDR1 SGHDT and CDR2 YYEEEE. The CDR3 contains 17 residues. The V gene lost 6 bases and the J gene lost 1 base, with 21 bases spanning the gap. CDR3: CASIGDLGGIGTDTQYF. The CDR3 DNA follows: TGTGCCAGCATCGGAGACCTCGGGGGAATAGGCACAGATACGCAGTATTTT.

This clonotype was seen many times. The chain uses TRBV28 and TRBJ2-7, with D possibly matching TRBD1 (6 bases). Looked up from germline, CDR1 is MDHEN and CDR2 is SYDVKM. This CDR3 is built from 15 residues. Between the trimmed V and J ends, which lost 6 bases and 2 bases, there was a span of 17 bases. Here the CDR3 reads CASRGARDTTYEQYF. The CDR3 bases are TGTGCCAGCAGGGGAGCTCGGGACACAACCTACGAGCAGTACTTC. The full variable domain, its missing parts supplied by reference TRBV28 and TRBJ2-7, is DVKVTQSSRYLVKRTGEKVFLECVQDMDHENMFWYRQDPGLGLRLIYFSYDVKMKEKGDIPEGYSVSREKKERFSLILESASTNQTSMYLCASRGARDTTYEQYFGPGTRLTVT.

The chain combines TRBV20-1 with TRBJ1-2; D possibly corresponds to TRBD1 (5 bases). The V gene's germline CDR1 is DFQATT and CDR2 SNEGSKA (reference sequence). CDR3 size: 18 residues. Trimming cost V 1 base and J 4 bases, with 25 bases left between them. The CDR3 reads CSARGVGGGGLLGYGYTF. The CDR3 DNA sequence: TGCAGTGCTAGAGGCGTCGGGGGAGGTGGGTTACTAGGCTATGGCTACACCTTC.

The V gene is TRBV5-1, the J gene TRBJ2-2, with D perhaps assigned TRBD1 or TRBD2 (5 bases each). The CDR3 length is 17 residues. Trimming took off 2 bases at V and 0 bases at J, with 14 bases between the two ends. CDR1 SGHRS and CDR2 YFSETQ come from the germline V gene. The CDR3 DNA follows: TGCGCCAGCAGCTTTTCGCCGGGGCGAGCGAACACCGGGGAGCTGTTTTTT. The encoded protein is CASSFSPGRANTGELFF.

This chain links TRBV5-1 with TRBJ1-1; 7 bases are a match to TRBD1. With V trimmed by 0 bases and J by 4 bases, 6 bases remained unmatched. Per the germline V gene, CDR1 is SGHRS and CDR2 is YFSETQ. This CDR3 is built from 15 residues. CDR3 sequence reads: CASSLVTGAATEAFF. CDR3 coding DNA: TGCGCCAGCAGCTTGGTCACAGGGGCGGCCACTGAAGCTTTCTTT.

The chain links TRBV12-3 or TRBV12-4 to TRBJ2-2, with D hard to call. The CDR3 length is 14 residues. Trimming pared 9 bases from V and 1 base from J, leaving 12 bases between. CDR3 protein: CASRVLGNTGELFF. In nucleotides, the CDR3 is TGTGCCAGTCGGGTCTTGGGGAACACCGGGGAGCTGTTTTTT.

A remark on this clonotype: This likely comes from a read error, as the CDR3 has no conserved phenylalanine or tryptophan at its end. This chain connects TRBV28 to TRBJ1-4; no clear D. This CDR3 comprises 11 residues. Trimming took off 8 bases at V and 7 bases at J, with 8 bases between the two ends. The V gene's germline CDR1 is MDHEN and CDR2 SYDVKM. DNA for the CDR3: TGTGCCAGCTCGAGCGGTGAAAAACTGTTTTCT. This encodes CASSSGEKLFS.

The chain is built from TRBV12-5 and TRBJ2-1; 8 bases align to TRBD1. The germline V gene encodes CDR1 LGHNT and CDR2 FRNRAP. The CDR3 covers 15 residues. The J segment lost 2 bases and the V segment lost 7 bases, leaving 7 bases of the junction unmatched. CDR3 amino acids: CASAPGTGPYNEQFF. The DNA of the CDR3 is TGTGCTAGTGCCCCCGGGACAGGTCCCTACAATGAGCAGTTCTTC.

V and J are TRBV6-6 and TRBJ2-7, with 7 bases aligning to TRBD1. With V trimmed by 11 bases and J by 6 bases, 7 bases remained unmatched. Germline-derived CDR1 and CDR2 are MNHNY and SVGAGI (reference sequence). The CDR3 spans 11 residues. The CDR3 here is CAAWTGREQYF. The CDR3 DNA is TGTGCCGCATGGACAGGACGCGAGCAGTACTTC.

In nucleotides, the CDR3 is TGTGCCAGCAGTGTTGGGGGAGAAGCTAATGAAAAACTGTTTTTT. This translates into CASSVGGEANEKLFF. This chain joins TRBV2 and TRBJ1-4, with D possibly being TRBD1 (5 bases). The ends were cut back, 4 bases at V and 3 bases at J, with 12 bases in the middle. CDR1 is SNHLY, CDR2 FYNNEI, per germline. This CDR3 comprises 15 residues. The variable domain in full, with the rest retrieved from reference TRBV2 and TRBJ1-4, is EPEVTQTPSHQVTQMGQEVILRCVPISNHLYFYWYRQILGQKVEFLVSFYNNEISEKSEIFDDQFSVERPDGSNFTLKIRSTKLEDSAMYFCASSVGGEANEKLFFGSGTQLSVL.

This clonotype was counted ten times or more. The chain is built from TRBV7-6 and TRBJ2-5; D unresolved. This CDR3 contains 16 residues. V was cut by 5 bases and J by 5 bases, with 21 bases left in between. Germline CDR1 and CDR2: SGHVS and FNYEAQ. The CDR3: CASSISAGYTGETQYF. CDR3 bases: TGTGCCAGCAGCATATCTGCCGGGTACACTGGGGAGACCCAGTACTTC. The full variable domain, rest sourced from reference TRBV7-6 and TRBJ2-5, is GAGVSQSPRYKVTKRGQDVALRCDPISGHVSLYWYRQALGQGPEFLTYFNYEAQQDKSGLPNDRFSAERPEGSISTLTIQRTEQRDSAMYRCASSISAGYTGETQYFGPGTRLLVL.

This clonotype was seen a handful of times. The V gene is TRBV6-2 or TRBV6-3, the J gene TRBJ2-1; 11 bases line up with TRBD2. CDR3 length: 16 amino acids. Germline assignment: CDR1 MNHEY and CDR2 SVGEGT. The trim removed 5 bases at V and 8 bases at J, leaving 11 bases unmatched. The CDR3 DNA follows: TGTGCCAGCAGTCCTTTAGCGGGGGGGACGTGGGATGAGCAGTTCTTC. Protein sequence: CASSPLAGGTWDEQFF.

The chain is built from TRBV20-1 and TRBJ1-1; 7 bases agree with TRBD1. CDR1 is DFQATT and CDR2 is SNEGSKA in the germline V gene (reference sequence). V dropped 5 bases and J dropped 0; count of bases not matched to a gene: 9. The CDR3 is made up of 15 amino acids. CDR3 nucleotide sequence: TGCAGTGCTCCCGGTCCGGGACAGATGAACACTGAAGCTTTCTTT. Protein: CSAPGPGQMNTEAFF.

V gene TRBV6-5 combines with J gene TRBJ1-5; no definite D call. CDR1 and CDR2 from the germline V gene are MNHEY and SVGAGI. This CDR3 is built from 18 residues. The V end lost 0 bases, the J end lost 2 bases, and 17 bases lay between the germline ends. The CDR3 loop reads CASSYSLADTHGNQPQHF. For the CDR3, the DNA is TGTGCCAGCAGTTACTCCCTAGCTGACACCCATGGCAATCAGCCCCAGCATTTT.

J is TRBJ1-1 and V is TRBV12-3 or TRBV12-4; tentatively, D is TRBD1 (5 bases). Trimming pared 6 bases from V and 4 bases from J, leaving 15 bases between. The CDR3 has 14 amino acids. The DNA of the CDR3 is TGTGCCAGCAGACGAGGACAAGTCGGCACTGAAGCTTTCTTT. Residues: CASRRGQVGTEAFF.

This clonotype was detected only a few times. V gene TRBV12-3 or TRBV12-4 combines with J gene TRBJ2-5, with D perhaps matching TRBD1 (6 bases). The V gene lost 3 bases and the J gene lost 7 bases, with 18 bases spanning the gap. The CDR3 runs 15 residues. The CDR3 reads CASSLDRPPMGTQYF. The CDR3, as DNA: TGTGCCAGCAGTTTGGACAGACCCCCGATGGGGACCCAGTACTTC.

The table lists this clonotype with a few counts. The rearrangement uses TRBV7-9 and TRBJ1-2; no clear D gene. V was clipped by 5 bases and J by 4 bases, with 11 bases between them. This CDR3 region has 13 residues. The germline gives CDR1 SEHNR, CDR2 FQNEAQ (reference sequence). DNA for the CDR3: TGTGCCAGCAGCCCAACCTTGGCCTATGGCTACACCTTC. Its translation is CASSPTLAYGYTF.

In its sample, this clonotype was seen a few times. The V and J genes are TRBV4-3 and TRBJ2-1; D not certain. Trimming left V 4 bases short and J 0 bases short, with 16 bases between. The CDR3 has 17 residues. Per germline, CDR1 LGHNA and CDR2 YSLEER. The CDR3 sequence: CASSPRFYSLSYNEQFF. CDR3 nucleotide sequence: TGCGCCAGCAGCCCTCGGTTTTATTCACTCTCCTACAATGAGCAGTTCTTC.

This clonotype was picked up a small number of times. V usage is TRBV2 and J usage is TRBJ2-3; weak D call: TRBD2 (5 bases). CDR3 size: 15 residues. Germline-derived CDR1 and CDR2 are SNHLY and FYNNEI. The germline V and J ends were trimmed by 2 bases and 0 bases, with 9 bases remaining between them. CDR3 in DNA: TGTGCCAGCAGTGAACGTTTAGCGAGCACAGATACGCAGTATTTT. It yields the protein CASSERLASTDTQYF.

This clonotype has more than one count but fewer than ten. The V gene is TRBV10-3, the J gene TRBJ2-5; 8 bases are shared with TRBD2. The ends lost 10 bases at V and 2 bases at J; junction bases unmatched: 9. Germline V gene sequence: CDR1 ENHRY, CDR2 SYGVKD. The CDR3 is 14 residues long. This CDR3 is CASRAGAMQETQYF. The CDR3 region has the DNA TGTGCCAGCCGAGCGGGGGCGATGCAAGAGACCCAGTACTTC.